Listed below are T cell receptor beta chains from one sample, sequenced in a study of shared clonotypes between healthy human individuals. The repertoire was sequenced with immunoSEQ multiplex PCR; TCRdb's copy has only in-frame clones and lacks some. The sample records some 660,000 clones, around four fifths being singletons. The sample was memory CD4+ T cells sorted from blood. Receptor source: a woman in her twenties or thirties in good health. The CDR3 runs from the conserved cysteine through the conserved F or W. D genes are given only for firm matches. Some rows mark clone size as missing; the rest say once, few, many or name a class of expanded clone.

CDR3 DNA	CDR3 protein	V gene	clone size	J gene	D gene
TGTGCCAGCAGTTTGCACAGACAGGACACTGAAGCTTTCTTT	CASSLHRQDTEAFF	TRBV27	.	TRBJ1-1	.
TGCGCCAGCAGCTTGATTGCGGGAGGGAACACAGATACGCAGTATTTT	CASSLIAGGNTDTQYF	TRBV5-1	.	TRBJ2-3	TRBD2
TGTGCCAGCAATAGGCCCGAGGATACGCAGTATTTT	CASNRPEDTQYF	TRBV5-4	.	TRBJ2-3	.
TGTGCCAGCAGCCTAGGAGGTAGCACCGGGGAGCTGTTTTTT	CASSLGGSTGELFF	TRBV6-5	.	TRBJ2-2	.
TGTGCCAGCAGTTACGAGTTTCCCGATACGCAGTATTTT	CASSYEFPDTQYF	TRBV27	.	TRBJ2-3	.
TGTGCCAGCCACGGGCCTGACGGAGGCTACACCTTC	CASHGPDGGYTF	TRBV6-6	.	TRBJ1-2	.
TGTGCCAGCAGCCCTCCGTTTAGGTCTTCCAATGAGCAGTTCTTC	CASSPPFRSSNEQFF	TRBV7-9	.	TRBJ2-1	.
TGTGCCAGCTCACCAAGTCTAGCCGGCACAGATACGCAGTATTTT	CASSPSLAGTDTQYF	TRBV18	once	TRBJ2-3	.
TGTGCCAGTAGGGTCCGGGACAGAATTAATCAGCCCCAGCATTTT	CASRVRDRINQPQHF	TRBV19	.	TRBJ1-5	TRBD1
TGTGCCAGCAGTGTTTCTGGGGGAGAGCAGTACTTC	CASSVSGGEQYF	TRBV6-1	.	TRBJ2-7	.
TGTGCCAGCGGGAGGGCCGATAACGGGGAGCTGTTTTTT	CASGRADNGELFF	TRBV7-3	.	TRBJ2-2	TRBD2
TGTGCCAGCAGTTTTTGGGACAGGGTTAACGAGCAGTACTTC	CASSFWDRVNEQYF	TRBV27	.	TRBJ2-7	TRBD1
TGTGCCAGCAGCTTAGTTGCGGGGGCGAACACCGGGGAGCTGTTTTTT	CASSLVAGANTGELFF	TRBV11-3	once	TRBJ2-2	TRBD2
TGTGCCAGCAGTCCGCGAGGGCGAGTATACGAGCAGTACTTC	CASSPRGRVYEQYF	TRBV6-5	.	TRBJ2-7	.
TGTGCCAGCAGTTTCACACGTTCCTACAATGAGCAGTTCTTC	CASSFTRSYNEQFF	TRBV28	.	TRBJ2-1	.
TGTGCCTGGAGCTGGGACTGGACAGATACGCAGTATTTT	CAWSWDWTDTQYF	TRBV30	few	TRBJ2-3	.
TGTGCCAGCAGTCCCCGGACAGGAAAGAACACTGAAGCTTTCTTT	CASSPRTGKNTEAFF	TRBV27	.	TRBJ1-1	TRBD1
TGCGCCAGCAGCGAGACAGCCATGATCACTGAAGCTTTCTTT	CASSETAMITEAFF	TRBV4-1	.	TRBJ1-1	.
TGTGCCAGCAGCTTGACACGAACACTGAACACTGAAGCTTTCTTT	CASSLTRTLNTEAFF	TRBV5-6	.	TRBJ1-1	.
TGTGCCAGTAGTTCGCAGGGGGAGACCCAGTACTTC	CASSSQGETQYF	TRBV19	few	TRBJ2-5	.
TGTGCCAGCAGCTCACCCGCGGGACAGGGAACCTACGAGCAGTACTTC	CASSSPAGQGTYEQYF	TRBV11-2	.	TRBJ2-7	TRBD1
TGTGCCAGCAGTGTACAAGAGAATCAGCCCCAGCATTTT	CASSVQENQPQHF	TRBV6-1	few	TRBJ1-5	.
TGTGCCAGCAGGCCTGGAGGGACTAGCGGGACAACTGAGCAGTTCTTC	CASRPGGTSGTTEQFF	TRBV27	.	TRBJ2-1	TRBD2
TGCGCCAGCAGCTTGGGTTCAGGGCGGACCGGGGAGCTGTTTTTT	CASSLGSGRTGELFF	TRBV5-1	.	TRBJ2-2	.
TGTGCCTCTAAGGGGGGGCCAACTAATGAAAAACTGTTTTTT	CASKGGPTNEKLFF	TRBV28	.	TRBJ1-4	.
TGTGCCAGCAGAGAAGACCCCTCTGGAAACACCATATATTTT	CASREDPSGNTIYF	TRBV6-6	.	TRBJ1-3	.
TGTGCCAGCAGCCAGACAGGGCGTGAGCAGTTCTTC	CASSQTGREQFF	TRBV7-3	many	TRBJ2-1	TRBD1
TGCGCCAGCAGCTGGACAGGGGTAGGCTACACCTTC	CASSWTGVGYTF	TRBV5-1	.	TRBJ1-2	TRBD1
TGTGCCAGCAGCCCCAATCCAGTAGAGCACATTCAGTACTTC	CASSPNPVEHIQYF	TRBV7-3	.	TRBJ2-4	.
TGTGCCAGCAGTACGGGACAGGGACACTATGGCTACACCTTC	CASSTGQGHYGYTF	TRBV6-5	.	TRBJ1-2	TRBD1
TGTGCCAGCAGCCACCTGACAGGGGGCCTCCCCATGAACACTGAAGCTTTCTTT	CASSHLTGGLPMNTEAFF	TRBV14	.	TRBJ1-1	TRBD1
TGTGCCAGCACCTTTTATGACAATAGCAATCAGCCCCAGCATTTT	CASTFYDNSNQPQHF	TRBV7-9	many	TRBJ1-5	.
TGCGCCAGCAGTGAGAACAGGGACACTGAAGCTTTCTTT	CASSENRDTEAFF	TRBV10-1	many	TRBJ1-1	.
TGTGCCAGCAGTGAAGCGTGGGGGCGGGATTATCTCGAGCAGTACTTC	CASSEAWGRDYLEQYF	TRBV2	.	TRBJ2-7	.
TGTGCCAGCAGCCCCGCCCCCGGAGATACGGGGGAGCTGTTTTTT	CASSPAPGDTGELFF	TRBV7-6	.	TRBJ2-2	.
TGCGCCAGCAGCGCGGGAACAACTAATGAAAAACTGTTTTTT	CASSAGTTNEKLFF	TRBV5-1	.	TRBJ1-4	.
TGTGCCAGTAGTACGATCACGACTAGCGGCTACCAAGAGACCCAGTACTTC	CASSTITTSGYQETQYF	TRBV19	.	TRBJ2-5	TRBD2
TGTGCCAGTAGGGTTGTGGAGTCCACCGGGGAGCTGTTTTTT	CASRVVESTGELFF	TRBV19	.	TRBJ2-2	.
TGTGCCAGCAGCCTAAGGACAGCCACAGATACGCAGTATTTT	CASSLRTATDTQYF	TRBV5-6	few	TRBJ2-3	.
TGTGCCAGCAGCCCCCTAGCGGGAGGGCATACCCCCGGGGAGCTGTTTTTT	CASSPLAGGHTPGELFF	TRBV7-2	.	TRBJ2-2	TRBD2
TGTGCCAGCAGTCCGAGACCGACAGATACGCAGTATTTT	CASSPRPTDTQYF	TRBV28	.	TRBJ2-3	.
TGTGCCAGCAGTTTATTCTCAGGGGGCGTTGTCCCCTATGGCTACACCTTC	CASSLFSGGVVPYGYTF	TRBV28	.	TRBJ1-2	TRBD1
TGCGCCAGCAGCCCGGGGACTAGCGGGAGGGCCCGGTACAATGAGCAGTTCTTC	CASSPGTSGRARYNEQFF	TRBV4-1	.	TRBJ2-1	TRBD2
TGTGCCAGCGGTACTGGGGTTTATTATAATGAGCAGTTCTTC	CASGTGVYYNEQFF	TRBV25-1	few	TRBJ2-1	.
TGTGCCAGCAGCCAAGATGAATCAGGGGGCGCTGAAGCTTTCTTT	CASSQDESGGAEAFF	TRBV14	.	TRBJ1-1	TRBD1
TGTGCCATCAGTGAGTTCGGACAAAGCTCCTACGAGCAGTACTTC	CAISEFGQSSYEQYF	TRBV10-3	.	TRBJ2-7	.
TGTGCCAGCAGTTTTGGGGCGGGCCCGTCGGCCCAGCATTTT	CASSFGAGPSAQHF	TRBV27	.	TRBJ1-5	.